These T cell receptor beta chains were read from a single sample in a study of T cell changes during pregnancy in multiple sclerosis. Assay: immunoSEQ multiplex PCR; the TCRdb copy retains only in-frame clones and omits some. The table shows some 31,000 clones, with 90% occurring only once. Sequences were derived from CD4+ T cells from peripheral blood mononuclear cells, sampled in the second trimester of pregnancy. The receptor source for this set is a female donor in good health, enrolled as a control in a pregnancy study. The CDR3 runs from the conserved cysteine through the conserved F or W. A D gene is named only where the DNA matches it firmly. Rows may omit the clone size; those that give it use once, few, many or a size class.

>TRBJ2-1|TRBV10-3|TRBD2|-
TGTGCCATCAGTGGGACTAGCTACGGTGAGCAGTTCTTC
CAISGTSYGEQFF
>TRBJ2-1|TRBV7-2|TRBD2|-
TGTGCCAGCAGCTTCGCCGGGACTACAAACAATGAGCAGTTCTTC
CASSFAGTTNNEQFF
>TRBJ1-1|TRBV27|-|-
TGTGCCAGCAGCCGTCCGGGAGGGAACACTGAAGCTTTCTTT
CASSRPGGNTEAFF
>TRBJ2-7|TRBV11-1|TRBD1|-
TGTGCCAGCAGCCGGGGGGGACAGGGGGCCACCTACGAGCAGTACTTC
CASSRGGQGATYEQYF
>TRBJ1-2|TRBV7-2|-|-
TGTGCCAGCAGCCAGGGGCAGGGGAACTATGGCTACACCTTC
CASSQGQGNYGYTF
>TRBJ1-2|TRBV21-1|-|-
TGTGCCAGCAGCGGACAGGGTTGGGCAGTAGTGGGCTACACCTTC
CASSGQGWAVVGYTF
>TRBJ1-2|TRBV9|-|-
TGTGCCAGCAGCGTAGCCCAAGCCGGGACACCCTATGGCTACACCTTC
CASSVAQAGTPYGYTF
>TRBJ1-2|TRBV5-1|TRBD1|-
TGCGCCAGCAGCTCGACAGGGGTGGGTTATGGCTACACCTTC
CASSSTGVGYGYTF
>TRBJ2-1|TRBV19|TRBD2|-
TGTGCCAGTCGACCCTCTAGCGGGAAGGGAGGTGAGCAGTTCTTC
CASRPSSGKGGEQFF
>TRBJ2-5|TRBV5-1|-|-
TGCGCCAGCAGCTTGGCCAGGGAGACCCAGTACTTC
CASSLARETQYF
>TRBJ1-1|TRBV7-8|TRBD1|-
TGTGCCAGCAGCTTAAGGCAACAGGCGACAGGGGAGCAAGCTTTCTTT
CASSLRQQATGEQAFF
>TRBJ2-7|TRBV18|TRBD1|medium-sized
TGTGCCAGCTCACCAACAATCGGGACAGGGACTACCTACGAGCAGTACTTC
CASSPTIGTGTTYEQYF
>TRBJ1-2|TRBV14|-|-
TGTGCCAGCAGCCAAGGCCCAGGGAGGTATGGCTACACCTTC
CASSQGPGRYGYTF
>TRBJ1-6|TRBV7-8|-|-
TGTGCCAGCAGCTTAGCGGTAGCAGGGGAGTCATCACCCCTCCACTTT
CASSLAVAGESSPLHF
>TRBJ2-6|TRBV4-2|-|-
TGTGCCAGCAGCCAAGACTACAGGGCTACTGGGGCCAACGTCCTGACTTTC
CASSQDYRATGANVLTF
>TRBJ2-7|TRBV7-9|-|once
TGTGCCAGCAGCTTTAGTGTAGACGAGCAGTACTTC
CASSFSVDEQYF
>TRBJ2-1|TRBV11-3|TRBD2|-
TGTGCCAGCAGCCAGTGGGGCAGCGGGGGGCCCCAGGGGGGCAATGAGCAGTTCTTC
CASSQWGSGGPQGGNEQFF
>TRBJ1-1|TRBV7-8|-|-
TGTGCCAGCAGCTCCACCCCCAGAATGAACACTGAAGCTTTCTTT
CASSSTPRMNTEAFF
>TRBJ1-1|TRBV7-2|-|-
TGTGCCAGCAGCTTAGGGCGCGGGGGGTGGTTTAACACTGAAGCTTTCTTT
CASSLGRGGWFNTEAFF
>TRBJ1-2|TRBV10-3|TRBD1|-
TGTGCCATCAGTGAGGACAGGGATGCGGGTGGCTACACCTTC
CAISEDRDAGGYTF
>TRBJ2-3|TRBV7-2|-|-
TGTGCCAGCAGCTTACCGGGTATGGATACGCAGTATTTT
CASSLPGMDTQYF
>TRBJ2-7|TRBV11-2|TRBD2|few
TGTGCCAGCAGCTCTCGACTAGCCGGATACGAGCAGTACTTC
CASSSRLAGYEQYF
>TRBJ2-4|TRBV7-9|TRBD2|-
TGTGCCAGCAGCCCGGGGGGGTTGACCAAAAACATTCAGTACTTC
CASSPGGLTKNIQYF
>TRBJ2-3|TRBV10-1|-|-
TGCGCCAGCTTACTAGATAGCACAGATACGCAGTATTTT
CASLLDSTDTQYF
>TRBJ1-5|TRBV6-5|-|-
TGTGCCAGCAAGGGGCAGGGAAGCAATCAGCCCCAGCATTTT
CASKGQGSNQPQHF
>TRBJ2-2|TRBV4-3|-|-
TGCGCCAGCAGCCAAGTTACGGGGGGCGCGAACACCGGGGAGCTGTTTTTT
CASSQVTGGANTGELFF
>TRBJ2-7|TRBV4-1|TRBD1|-
TGCGCCAGCAGCGACGTTGACAGGGGGCTAGGTGGAGGACCTGGGCAGTACTTC
CASSDVDRGLGGGPGQYF
>TRBJ1-1|TRBV20-1|-|-
TGCAGTGCTAGAGATGGTTTTGAGGCTTTCTTT
CSARDGFEAFF
>TRBJ1-1|TRBV19|-|once
TGTGCCAGTAGTCGAGCAGGGGCTGAAGCTTTCTTT
CASSRAGAEAFF
>TRBJ2-1|TRBV9|-|-
TGTGCCAGCAGCGGAGGGGGAGGGAGCTCCTACAATGAGCAGTTCTTC
CASSGGGGSSYNEQFF
>TRBJ1-1|TRBV28|-|-
TGTGCCAGCAGTTTAATACAGATGAACACTGAAGCTTTCTTT
CASSLIQMNTEAFF
>TRBJ2-3|TRBV6-5|-|-
TGTGCCAGCAGTTACCAGTCCCGAACAGGGAAAGATACGCAGTATTTT
CASSYQSRTGKDTQYF
>TRBJ1-2|TRBV10-3|TRBD1|-
TGTGCCATCAGTGTGGCAGGGGGAGACTATGGCTACACCTTC
CAISVAGGDYGYTF
>TRBJ2-7|TRBV5-6|TRBD2|-
TGTGCCAGCAGTTTGGGGCTAGCGGGACGAAGCTCCTACGAGCAGTACTTC
CASSLGLAGRSSYEQYF
>TRBJ2-7|TRBV4-3|TRBD2|-
TGCGCCAGCAGCCAAGAGCGGGGGGACTCCTACGAGCAGTACTTC
CASSQERGDSYEQYF
>TRBJ2-5|TRBV19|TRBD2|few
TGTGCCAGTAGTAGAATCGGAGGGCGGGAGCGGGCGGAGACCCAGTACTTC
CASSRIGGRERAETQYF
>TRBJ1-2|TRBV30|TRBD1|-
TGCGCAGGGGGCTATGGCTACACCTTC
CAGGYGYTF